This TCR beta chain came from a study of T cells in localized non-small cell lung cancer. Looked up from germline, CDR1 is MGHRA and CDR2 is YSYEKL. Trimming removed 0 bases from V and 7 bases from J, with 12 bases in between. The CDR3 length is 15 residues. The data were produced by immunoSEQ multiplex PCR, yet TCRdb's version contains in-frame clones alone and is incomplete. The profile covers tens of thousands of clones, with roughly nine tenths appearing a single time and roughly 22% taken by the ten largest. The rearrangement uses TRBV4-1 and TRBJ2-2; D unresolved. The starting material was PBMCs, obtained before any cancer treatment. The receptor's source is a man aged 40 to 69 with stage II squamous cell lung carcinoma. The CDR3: CASSQENLGVGELFF. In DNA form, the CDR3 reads TGCGCCAGCAGCCAAGAAAACTTAGGCGTCGGGGAGCTGTTTTTT.